One T cell receptor beta chain is described in this entry. Its specificity is unknown. Separate from the 666-subject first cohort was the approximately 120-subject validation cohort, to which the donors belonged. This sample is part of a study of cytomegalovirus exposure and HLA in healthy donors. Sequencing was performed with immunoSEQ multiplex PCR; in TCRdb, only in-frame clones are kept and a portion is missing. Of approximately 300,000 clones in the sample, about nine tenths were seen once. The ends were cut back, 3 bases at V and 0 bases at J, with 8 bases in the middle. The germline CDR1 and CDR2 sequences are SGDLS and YYNGEE. The CDR3 runs 14 residues. The study's findings and limits: Specific recognition of CMV antigens was confirmed in vitro for a few chains (all CMV-associated).

Sequenced input: PBMCs. This sequence joins TRBV9 and TRBJ2-3; maybe TRBD2 (7 bases). The TCR sequence derives from a woman aged 25 to 39 in good health and CMV-seropositive. CDR3 DNA: TGTGCCAGCAGCGAGGGGGGGAGCACAGATACGCAGTATTTT. This codes for CASSEGGSTDTQYF.